Listed here is a single TCR beta chain. No antigen is known for it. The CDR3 loop spans 15 amino acids. V gave up 3 bases and J gave up 0 bases, with 12 bases separating them. Germline assignment: CDR1 MGHRA and CDR2 YSYEKL. Sequencing used immunoSEQ multiplex PCR; TCRdb keeps in-frame clones, though not all of them. The table shows more than 150,000 clones, with approximately 94% occurring only once. Investigators merged groups given second doses at roughly 4 or roughly 12 weeks. The sample belongs to a study of T cell responses to AZD1222 COVID-19 vaccine. The study, taken as a whole, reports: Repertoires were obtained solely post-peak T cell response. The span of vaccine-associated CD4 TCRs extended across spike, with dominance at 160-218 and 743-854.

This sequence originates from an adult who received the AZD1222 COVID-19 vaccine. The sample consisted of peripheral blood, taken 28 days after the second AZD1222 dose. The rearrangement joins TRBV4-1 to TRBJ2-7; D gene uncertain. CDR3 residues: CASSHPGWGSYEQYF. CDR3 DNA: TGCGCCAGCAGCCACCCCGGGTGGGGCTCCTACGAGCAGTACTTC.